The next 9 T cell receptor beta chains were all read from a single sample in a study of blood T cell repertoires in COVID-19. Repertoires were generated with immunoSEQ multiplex PCR, while TCRdb's copy carries only in-frame clones and drops some. The sample lists 200,000 to 250,000 clones, under 90% occurring once. Sequences were obtained from PBMCs or T cells enriched from blood (not recorded which). The source of these receptors is a man between 60 and 75 years old who had recovered from COVID-19.

The CDR3 DNA reads as TGTGCCAGCAGCCCTCCCTGGACAGGGGGCAGGGAGACCCAGTACTTC. Encoded protein: CASSPPWTGGRETQYF. This chain connects TRBV7-2 to TRBJ2-5; 11 bases fit TRBD1. V shed 5 bases and J 5 bases; nucleotides not matched to a gene: 10. Germline CDR1 is SGHTA and CDR2 is FQGNSA. This CDR3 spans 16 amino acids.

This sequence joins TRBV5-1 and TRBJ2-5, with 9 bases aligning to TRBD1. V dropped 4 bases and J dropped 5; count of bases not matched to a gene: 6. The CDR3 contains 14 residues. Germline CDR1 is SGHRS and CDR2 is YFSETQ. CDR3 amino acids: CASSIQQGAETQYF. DNA for the CDR3: TGCGCCAGCAGCATTCAACAGGGGGCGGAGACCCAGTACTTC.

This rearrangement joins TRBV30 to TRBJ1-2; D is ambiguous. Germline CDR1 is GTSNPN and CDR2 is SVGIG (reference sequence). The ends were cut back, 5 bases at V and 8 bases at J, with 15 bases in the middle. The CDR3 loop spans 12 amino acids. DNA of the CDR3: TGTGCCTGGGTGGCGGTGGGTGGCGGCTACACCTTC. This codes for CAWVAVGGGYTF.

CDR3 sequence reads: CAWSVQVGTEAFF. The CDR3 region has the DNA TGTGCCTGGAGTGTCCAGGTGGGCACTGAAGCTTTCTTT. This chain uses TRBV30 with TRBJ1-1; D not certain. Per the germline V gene, CDR1 is GTSNPN and CDR2 is SVGIG (reference sequence). V gave up 0 bases and J gave up 4 bases, with 9 bases separating them. This CDR3 region has 13 residues.

This chain joins TRBV19 and TRBJ2-5, with 7 nucleotides matching TRBD1. Germline-derived CDR1 and CDR2 are LNHDA and SQIVND (reference sequence). CDR3 size: 13 residues. V dropped 6 bases and J dropped 1; count of bases not matched to a gene: 2. This CDR3 reads CASSRDSQETQYF. The CDR3 region has the DNA TGTGCCAGTAGCAGGGACAGCCAAGAGACCCAGTACTTC.

The chain employs TRBV5-4 and TRBJ2-7, with 14 bases identical to TRBD2. Germline V lookup: CDR1 SGHNT, CDR2 YYREEE (reference sequence). The CDR3 consists of 17 residues. The junction had 12 bases not matched to a gene; V was cut back by 3 bases and J by 7 bases. Written as DNA, the CDR3 is TGTGCCAGCAGCTGGACTAGCGGGGGGCCCCCCTCCGGGGAGCAGTACTTC. Its protein product is CASSWTSGGPPSGEQYF.

The J gene is TRBJ2-5, the V gene TRBV18; 9 nucleotides line up with TRBD1. Unmatched junction bases numbered 2, after V lost 4 bases and J lost 5 bases. The CDR3 is 13 amino acids. Germline loops: CDR1 KGHSH, CDR2 LQKENI. The CDR3 loop is CASSRTGEETQYF. The CDR3 DNA reads as TGTGCCAGCTCACGGACAGGGGAGGAGACCCAGTACTTC.

This clone was seen once. This chain links TRBV6-6 with TRBJ2-1; D possibly corresponds to TRBD2 (5 bases). The CDR3 is 15 amino acids. Germline values: CDR1 MNHNY, CDR2 SVGAGI (reference sequence). V lost 4 bases and J 6 bases, leaving 16 bases between the germline ends. CDR3 sequence: CASSSLRGGINEQFF. The CDR3 DNA reads as TGTGCCAGCAGTTCTCTCAGAGGAGGAATCAATGAGCAGTTCTTC.

Only a few counts were recorded for this clone. This chain joins TRBV5-6 and TRBJ1-3; the D gene is possibly TRBD1 (6 bases). This CDR3 has 14 residues. Trimming took 0 bases from V and 2 from J, leaving 6 bases between them. From germline, CDR1 is SGHDT and CDR2 YYEEEE. The chain's CDR3 is CASSLDRAGNTIYF. The DNA for the CDR3 is TGTGCCAGCAGCTTGGACAGGGCTGGAAACACCATATATTTT.